These 30 T cell receptor beta chains were sequenced from one sample in a study of T cell repertoires in cytomegalovirus infection. Via MiXCR, TCRdb re-called the reads, giving one row per CDR3 protein. Of about 250,000 distinct CDR3 sequences detected, 9% to 15% appear once; the ten largest clones hold around 1.6%. Sequenced input: PBMCs. These TCRs come from a human donor in good health (CMV status not recorded). Some clones in this sample may be carry-over from other donors' samples.

V and J are TRBV10-3 and TRBJ2-3; 10 bases are shared with TRBD1. CDR1 ENHRY and CDR2 SYGVKD come from the germline V gene. CDR3 length equals 14 residues. With 10 bases clipped from V and 2 bases from J, the junction kept 6 bases outside the gene matches. Here the CDR3 reads CATFGTGDTDTQYF. CDR3 DNA sequence: TGTGCCACCTTCGGGACAGGGGACACAGATACGCAGTATTTT.

The chain carries TRBV30 and TRBJ1-5; possibly TRBD1 for D (5 bases). Trimming removed 0 bases at V and 5 bases at J, with 5 bases between. The CDR3 has 12 amino acids. Germline CDR1 GTSNPN, CDR2 SVGIG (reference sequence). The CDR3 spells CAWSVGDQPQHF. The CDR3 nucleotides read TGTGCCTGGAGTGTGGGGGATCAGCCCCAGCATTTT. Together with reference TRBV30 and TRBJ1-5, the CDR3 gives the full variable domain: SQTIHQWPATLVQPVGSPLSLECTVEGTSNPNLYWYRQAAGRGLQLLFYSVGIGQISSEVPQNLSASRPQDRQFILSSKKLLLSDSGFYLCAWSVGDQPQHFGDGTRLSIL.

This clonotype has a handful of counts. The rearrangement links TRBV14 to TRBJ1-4; TRBD1 matches at 8 bases. With 4 bases clipped from V and 6 bases from J, the junction kept 4 bases outside the gene matches. Germline-derived CDR1 and CDR2 are SGHDN and FVKESK. This CDR3 has 14 amino acids. CDR3 amino acids: CASSPGQAHEKLFF. CDR3 DNA sequence: TGTGCCAGCAGCCCGGGACAGGCTCATGAAAAACTGTTTTTT.

This chain connects TRBV7-2 to TRBJ2-7, with D perhaps TRBD2 (7 bases). TRBJ2-1 explains the end of the DNA better; the J call may be wrong. Germline V gene lookup returns CDR1 SGHTA and CDR2 FQGNSA. This CDR3 is built from 17 residues. This CDR3 is CASSLAGGGGNSYEQFF. CDR3 DNA sequence: TGTGCCAGCAGCTTAGCGGGGGGGGGCGGTAACTCCTACGAGCAGTTCTTC.

In this sample, this clonotype turned up many times. This rearrangement joins TRBV7-2 to TRBJ2-3; 8 nucleotides match TRBD2. There are 17 residues in the CDR3. Germline lookup yields CDR1 SGHTA and CDR2 FQGNSA. Trimming at V came to 3 bases and at J to 0 bases, leaving 8 bases not matched to a gene. Written as DNA, the CDR3 is TGTGCCAGCAGCTTCCCCGAGCGGGGGAGTAGCACAGATACGCAGTATTTT. This gives the protein CASSFPERGSSTDTQYF.

In its sample, this clonotype was seen a few times. The chain links TRBV19 to TRBJ1-5; D is unresolved. Germline V gene sequence: CDR1 LNHDA, CDR2 SQIVND (reference sequence). V lost 6 bases and J lost 6, with 18 bases in between. CDR3 length: 15 amino acids. The CDR3 loop is CASSRGTPGGQPQHF. CDR3 sequence (DNA): TGTGCCAGTAGCCGAGGAACGCCGGGCGGTCAGCCCCAGCATTTT.

At least ten counts were recorded for this clonotype. V and J are TRBV7-2 and TRBJ2-5; D is undetermined. The germline V and J ends were trimmed by 6 bases and 5 bases, with 13 bases remaining between them. CDR1 SGHTA and CDR2 FQGNSA come from the germline V gene. The length of the CDR3 is 13 residues. The DNA for the CDR3 is TGTGCCAGCAGTTCAGACTTGAGGGAGACCCAGTACTTC. Translating it yields CASSSDLRETQYF.

Points on this clonotype: A much more abundant neighbour one base away suggests this may be a read error. The chain combines TRBV4-3 with TRBJ2-5; 9 bases fit TRBD1. CDR1 and CDR2 from the germline V gene are LGHNA and YSLEER. The CDR3 spans 15 residues. The CDR3, as DNA: TGCACCAGCAGCCAGGGCGGGACAGGGAGAGCGACCCAGTACTTC. It codes for CTSSQGGTGRATQYF.

In this sample, this clonotype turned up a few times. The V gene is TRBV28, the J gene TRBJ2-7; 9 nucleotides align to TRBD1. V lost 5 bases and J lost 4; bases outside the gene matches: 9. The CDR3 has 15 residues. Germline CDR1 and CDR2: MDHEN and SYDVKM. The DNA for the CDR3 is TGTGCCAGCAGTCCATTACAGGGGGCCCTATACGAGCAGTACTTC. Its translation: CASSPLQGALYEQYF.

The sample holds many counts of this clonotype. The gene calls are TRBV7-2 and TRBJ2-7, with D hard to call. This CDR3 region has 13 residues. Germline CDR1 SGHTA, CDR2 FQGNSA. V gave up 5 bases and J gave up 0 bases, with 8 bases separating them. CDR3 residues: CASSHDSSYEQYF. The CDR3 region has the DNA TGTGCCAGCAGCCACGACTCCTCCTACGAGCAGTACTTC.

This clonotype was seen many times. The CDR3 protein is CASSLGPAANNEQFF. CDR3 DNA sequence: TGTGCCAGCAGCTTAGGCCCAGCGGCAAACAATGAGCAGTTCTTC. This sequence joins TRBV11-3 and TRBJ2-1; D perhaps matches TRBD2 (5 bases). The CDR3 is 15 residues long. The germline gives CDR1 SGHNT, CDR2 YENEEA. Trimming left V 1 base short and J 5 bases short, with 12 bases between.

The chain joins TRBV2 to TRBJ2-4; D gene unclear. CDR3 size: 13 residues. Trimming took 4 bases from V and 6 from J, leaving 10 bases between them. Germline CDR1 and CDR2: SNHLY and FYNNEI. CDR3 sequence (DNA): TGTGCCAGCAGTGTTTTAGAAGTAAACATTCAGTACTTC. Amino acids: CASSVLEVNIQYF.

The chain joins TRBV18 to TRBJ2-7; 8 bases map to TRBD2. The CDR3 consists of 17 residues. Germline CDR1 KGHSH, CDR2 LQKENI. Unmatched junction bases numbered 12, after V lost 2 bases and J lost 3 bases. Here the CDR3 DNA reads TGTGCCAGCTCACCAGCGCTGGTTAAGCGGGAGCACTACGAGCAGTACTTC. This sequence encodes CASSPALVKREHYEQYF. Supplemented by reference TRBV18 and TRBJ2-7, the full variable domain reads NAGVMQNPRHLVRRRGQEARLRCSPMKGHSHVYWYRQLPEEGLKFMVYLQKENIIDESGMPKERFSAEFPKEGPSILRIQQVVRGDSAAYFCASSPALVKREHYEQYFGPGTRLTVT.

This clonotype occurred many times. The genes are TRBV7-2 and TRBJ1-1; 7 nucleotides agree with TRBD1. CDR1 SGHTA and CDR2 FQGNSA come from the germline V gene. V was clipped by 0 bases and J by 1 base; unmatched bases: 2. This CDR3 comprises 15 residues. The CDR3 region has the DNA TGTGCCAGCAGCTTAGCGGCAGGGGGGAACACTGAAGCTTTCTTT. It specifies CASSLAAGGNTEAFF.

As for this clonotype: Being one base from a much bigger clone, this may be a read error. DNA for the CDR3: TGTGCCAGCAGCCCGGGTGAAAAACTGTTTTTT. Translating it yields CASSPGEKLFF. This sequence joins TRBV7-2 and TRBJ1-4, with D unresolved. Trimming took 5 bases from V and 7 from J, leaving 5 bases between them. The CDR3 is 11 amino acids. Looked up from germline, CDR1 is SGHTA and CDR2 is FQGNSA.

This clonotype has ten or more counts. This chain connects TRBV7-2 to TRBJ2-7; TRBD2 might be the D (7 bases). Trimming shortened V by 3 bases and J by 2 bases, and 14 bases separated the two germline ends. Germline V lookup: CDR1 SGHTA, CDR2 FQGNSA. The CDR3 runs to 15 residues. The CDR3 region is CASSLMGGPTYEQYF. The CDR3 bases are TGTGCCAGCAGCTTGATGGGGGGGCCCACCTACGAGCAGTACTTC. The full variable domain, completed using reference TRBV7-2 and TRBJ2-7, is GAGVSQSPSNKVTEKGKDVELRCDPISGHTALYWYRQSLGQGLEFLIYFQGNSAPDKSGLPSDRFSAERTGGSVSTLTIQRTQQEDSAVYLCASSLMGGPTYEQYFGPGTRLTVT.

This clonotype was seen repeatedly, ten times or more. The rearrangement links TRBV18 to TRBJ1-2; tentative D call: TRBD1 (5 bases). The CDR3 is 15 residues long. Trimming took off 3 bases at V and 2 bases at J, with 13 bases between the two ends. Germline V gene data show CDR1 as KGHSH and CDR2 as LQKENI. For the CDR3, the DNA is TGTGCCAGCTCACCCTCCGGGACGGAAAACTATGGCTACACCTTC. Its protein product is CASSPSGTENYGYTF.

Ten or more counts support this clonotype. The chain links TRBV7-2 to TRBJ1-2, with 9 bases identical to TRBD1. V trimming: 5 bases; J trimming: 8 bases; junction bases outside the gene matches: 9. CDR1 SGHTA and CDR2 FQGNSA come from the germline V gene. The CDR3 extends over 14 amino acids. The CDR3 region has the DNA TGTGCCAGCAGCCCCCGGACAGGGGATAGCGGCTACACCTTC. This gives the protein CASSPRTGDSGYTF.

This clonotype came up a few times. CDR3 loop: CSARGLGTPPGANVLTF. CDR3 nucleotides: TGCAGTGCTAGAGGGTTAGGGACCCCTCCTGGGGCCAACGTCCTGACTTTC. This chain links TRBV20-1 with TRBJ2-6; D possibly matches TRBD1 or TRBD2 (5 bases each). The V gene lost 1 base and the J gene lost 2 bases, with 15 bases spanning the gap. The CDR3 runs to 17 residues. Looked up from germline, CDR1 is DFQATT and CDR2 is SNEGSKA (reference sequence).

In this sample, this clonotype turned up a few times. This chain uses TRBV20-1 with TRBJ1-1; TRBD1 matches at 8 bases. The CDR3 loop spans 14 amino acids. The V and J ends lost 3 bases and 3 bases, in that order; junction bases with no gene match: 6. Germline V lookup: CDR1 DFQATT, CDR2 SNEGSKA (reference sequence). The CDR3 loop reads CSASVTGEYTEAFF. In nucleotides, the CDR3 is TGCAGTGCTAGCGTGACAGGGGAATACACTGAAGCTTTCTTT.

This clonotype was counted at least ten times. The CDR3 DNA is TGTGCCAGCAGTTCCGGTGTATCTGGAAACACCATATATTTT. Its translation is CASSSGVSGNTIYF. The chain carries TRBV7-2 and TRBJ1-3; D is uncertain. This CDR3 region has 14 residues. Germline lookup yields CDR1 SGHTA and CDR2 FQGNSA. Trimming removed 6 bases from V and 1 base from J, with 10 bases in between.

This clonotype has at least ten counts. V usage is TRBV5-4 and J usage is TRBJ2-3; D might be TRBD1 or TRBD2, each matching 5 bases. CDR3 length equals 16 residues. With 5 bases removed from V and 0 bases from J, the gap between germline ends came to 16 bases. Germline V lookup: CDR1 SGHNT, CDR2 YYREEE (reference sequence). The chain's CDR3 is CASRLDGGLSTDTQYF. CDR3 in DNA: TGTGCCAGCAGACTGGATGGGGGTTTAAGCACAGATACGCAGTATTTT.

Only a few counts were recorded for this clonotype. This chain connects TRBV11-2 to TRBJ2-2, with TRBD1 matching over 8 bases. Losses at the gene ends were 8 bases for V and 2 bases for J; bases not matched to a gene: 4. Germline values: CDR1 SGHAT, CDR2 FQNNGV. This CDR3 contains 14 residues. This CDR3 is CASQTGANTGELFF. The CDR3 region has the DNA TGTGCCAGCCAGACAGGGGCTAACACCGGGGAGCTGTTTTTT. The whole variable domain, remainder taken from reference TRBV11-2 and TRBJ2-2, is EAGVAQSPRYKIIEKRQSVAFWCNPISGHATLYWYQQILGQGPKLLIQFQNNGVVDDSQLPKDRFSAERLKGVDSTLKIQPAKLEDSAVYLCASQTGANTGELFFGEGSRLTVL.

In this sample, this clonotype turned up many times. The rearrangement uses TRBV7-2 and TRBJ2-5; TRBD2 matches 13 bases. The length of the CDR3 is 16 residues. CDR1 SGHTA and CDR2 FQGNSA come from the germline V gene. Trimming at V came to 5 bases and at J to 5 bases, leaving 8 bases not matched to a gene. CDR3 protein: CASSLRLAGGLETQYF. The CDR3 DNA is TGTGCCAGCAGCCTGAGACTAGCGGGGGGCCTGGAGACCCAGTACTTC.

This clonotype was observed a handful of times. The chain carries TRBV24-1 and TRBJ2-1, with 8 bases identical to TRBD2. V was clipped by 4 bases and J by 4 bases; unmatched bases: 8. The CDR3 is 16 amino acids. The germline V gene has CDR1 KGHDR and CDR2 SFDVKD. In DNA form, the CDR3 reads TGTGCCACCAGTGACCTGGACGGGGGGGGGTACAATGAGCAGTTCTTC. The encoded protein is CATSDLDGGGYNEQFF.

Note on this clonotype: This sequence may be a read error, since a much larger clone differs from it by one base. The V call is TRBV27, the J call TRBJ1-6; 7 bases fit TRBD1. Germline loops: CDR1 MNHEY, CDR2 SMNVEV (reference sequence). The CDR3 extends over 15 amino acids. CDR3 bases: TGTGCCAACAGTTCCACAGGGGAGCGCTTTTCGACCCTCCACTTT. This encodes CANSSTGERFSTLHF.

This clonotype has at least ten counts. Written as DNA, the CDR3 is TGTGCCAGCAGCGTAGGTACTAGCGGGAGTCTGTCCGGGGAGCTGTTTTTT. It specifies CASSVGTSGSLSGELFF. V gene TRBV9 combines with J gene TRBJ2-2, with 11 positions matching TRBD2. V lost 0 bases and J lost 6; bases outside the gene matches: 7. The CDR3 runs 17 residues. The germline V gene has CDR1 SGDLS and CDR2 YYNGEE.

The table lists this clonotype with a count of one. The chain employs TRBV6-2 or TRBV6-3 and TRBJ1-1, with D hard to call. V shed 0 bases and J shed 5 bases, with 10 bases lying between them. The CDR3 totals 14 residues. Looked up from germline, CDR1 is MNHEY and CDR2 is SVGEGT. The CDR3 loop is CASSYSRQVTEAFF. The CDR3 DNA follows: TGTGCCAGCAGTTACTCTAGGCAGGTGACTGAAGCTTTCTTT.

The V call is TRBV19, the J call TRBJ1-1, with TRBD1 matching 7 bases. From germline, CDR1 is LNHDA and CDR2 SQIVND (reference sequence). CDR3 length: 12 amino acids. With 5 bases clipped from V and 6 bases from J, the junction kept 3 bases outside the gene matches. The CDR3: CASSSQGPEAFF. CDR3 DNA sequence: TGTGCCAGTAGTTCACAGGGGCCTGAAGCTTTCTTT.

This clonotype was seen repeatedly, ten times or more. V usage is TRBV7-2 and J usage is TRBJ2-3; D not resolved. Trimming took 5 bases from V and 1 from J, leaving 13 bases between them. CDR1 and CDR2 from the germline V gene are SGHTA and FQGNSA. The CDR3 extends over 15 amino acids. The CDR3 loop reads CASSRSPGRTDTQYF. In DNA, the CDR3 is TGTGCCAGCAGCCGCTCTCCCGGTCGCACAGATACGCAGTATTTT.